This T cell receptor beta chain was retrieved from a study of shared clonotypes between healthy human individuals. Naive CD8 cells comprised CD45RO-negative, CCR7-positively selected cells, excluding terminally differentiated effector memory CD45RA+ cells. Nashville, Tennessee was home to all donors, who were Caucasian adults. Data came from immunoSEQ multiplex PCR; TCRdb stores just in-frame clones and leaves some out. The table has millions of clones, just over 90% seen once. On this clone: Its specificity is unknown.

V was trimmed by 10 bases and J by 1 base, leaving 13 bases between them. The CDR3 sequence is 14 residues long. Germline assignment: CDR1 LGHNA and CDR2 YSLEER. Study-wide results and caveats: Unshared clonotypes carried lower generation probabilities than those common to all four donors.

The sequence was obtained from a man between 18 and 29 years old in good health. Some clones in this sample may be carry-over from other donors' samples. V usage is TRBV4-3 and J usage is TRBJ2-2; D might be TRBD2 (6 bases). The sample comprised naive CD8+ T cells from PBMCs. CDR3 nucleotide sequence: TGCGCCACCAGGTTGGGGGGGAACACCGGGGAGCTGTTTTTT. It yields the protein CATRLGGNTGELFF.